This T cell receptor (beta chain) is drawn from a study of cytomegalovirus exposure and HLA in healthy donors. Looking at the study overall: A later analysis reported the 120 or so validation repertoires used the same platform as the roughly 700 first-cohort repertoires.

Findings of the study overall: Cytomegalovirus status, reportedly, was diagnosed with high specificity and sensitivity by the classifier. Across donors, most TCRs were seen rarely, yet some public ones were widespread.

Trimming removed 3 bases at V and 2 bases at J, with 11 bases between. The CDR3 totals 15 residues. CDR1 is LNHDA, CDR2 SQIVND, per germline (reference sequence). This clone was recorded once. Its antigen is as yet unknown. The protocol was immunoSEQ multiplex PCR, while the TCRdb copy is restricted to in-frame clones and leaves out a portion. The data contain 55,000 to 65,000 clones, around 96% of them singletons. The receptor was derived from a man in his late teens or twenties in good health and CMV-seronegative. The rearrangement links TRBV19 to TRBJ2-1; tentatively, D is TRBD2 (6 bases). The sequencing input was PBMCs. The CDR3 spells CASSIKGLTYNEQFF. In nucleotides, the CDR3 is TGTGCCAGTAGTATTAAGGGACTTACCTACAATGAGCAGTTCTTC.